This TCR beta chain was recovered during a study of blood T cell repertoires in COVID-19. This clone was seen once. Measured with immunoSEQ multiplex PCR; TCRdb has only the in-frame clones, and not every one. This table holds more than 150,000 clones, 60% to 80% found once. The length of the CDR3 is 13 residues. The ends lost 6 bases at V and 6 bases at J; junction bases unmatched: 7. Germline V gene data show CDR1 as MDHEN and CDR2 as SYDVKM. The J gene is TRBJ1-1, the V gene TRBV28; 7 bases match TRBD1. Sequencing used PBMCs or T cells enriched from blood (not recorded which). The source of this sequence is a man between 60 and 75 years old who had been exposed to COVID-19. CDR3: CASRATGKAEAFF. CDR3 DNA sequence: TGTGCCAGCAGGGCGACAGGGAAGGCTGAAGCTTTCTTT.